This T cell receptor beta chain was recorded in a study of T cell responses to AZD1222 COVID-19 vaccine. Across the study: Whether given at about 4 or about 12 weeks, second doses were pooled. Study observations and caveats: Repertoire sampling occurred only after the peak T cell response. In the spike-specific TCR repertoire, nearly half reportedly target unmutated variant regions.

Concerning this clone: The antigen remains unidentified.

The assay was immunoSEQ multiplex PCR, and TCRdb's table has in-frame clones only and misses some. The sample records fewer than 75,000 clones, about 85% being singletons. Germline CDR1 is MNHEY and CDR2 is SMNVEV (reference sequence). Trimming took 8 bases from V and 8 from J; bases not matched to a gene: 14. The CDR3 is made up of 14 amino acids. The sequence was collected from an adult in good health. V usage is TRBV27 and J usage is TRBJ1-1, with 7 bases fitting TRBD1. The material sequenced was peripheral blood, taken on day 0 of AZD1222 vaccination. In DNA, the CDR3 is TGTGCCAGCTTACCTGCACAGGGGAGGGGAGAAGCTTTCTTT. Amino acids: CASLPAQGRGEAFF.